These 4 T cell receptor beta chains originate from one sample sequenced in a study of cytomegalovirus exposure and HLA in healthy donors. 13 Jbeta primers and 60 Vbeta primers were used for the PCR. Produced via immunoSEQ multiplex PCR; TCRdb's table is partial and in-frame only. The sample carries approximately 120,000 clones, about three quarters recorded once. Material: PBMCs. The receptors originated from a man in his thirties or forties in good health and CMV-seronegative.

This chain connects TRBV20-1 to TRBJ2-1, with 9 bases identical to TRBD2. The germline gives CDR1 DFQATT, CDR2 SNEGSKA (reference sequence). J was trimmed by 13 bases and V by 3 bases; bases with no gene match: 1. This CDR3 is 10 amino acids long. The CDR3 sequence: CSARREGQFF. The CDR3 DNA is TGCAGTGCTAGGCGGGAGGGCCAGTTCTTC.

The chain is built from TRBV11-3 and TRBJ2-2; D possibly corresponds to TRBD2 (6 bases). Germline V gene data show CDR1 as SGHNT and CDR2 as YENEEA. The CDR3 contains 16 residues. V was pared by 2 bases and J by 3 bases, with 13 bases between. The DNA of the CDR3 is TGTGCCAGCAGCTTACGGGGAGGAGCGTACACCGGGGAGCTGTTTTTT. Amino acids: CASSLRGGAYTGELFF.

The chain has TRBV5-1 and TRBJ2-3; 7 positions match TRBD1. J gave up 0 bases and V 3 bases, and 7 bases lay outside the gene matches. The CDR3 has 16 residues. CDR1 SGHRS and CDR2 YFSETQ come from the germline V gene. The DNA of the CDR3 is TGCGCCAGCAGCTCCATTACAGGGGCTAGCACAGATACGCAGTATTTT. Residues: CASSSITGASTDTQYF.

The chain couples TRBV28 to TRBJ2-3, with D hard to call. V gave up 6 bases and J gave up 12 bases, with 22 bases separating them. Germline values: CDR1 MDHEN, CDR2 SYDVKM. The length of the CDR3 is 14 residues. CDR3 nucleotide sequence: TGTGCCAGCAGCACAACACGGGTCCTCTTCATTCAGTATTTT. Its protein product is CASSTTRVLFIQYF.